A selection of T cell receptor beta chains follows, all from one sample in a study of beta chain features in type 1 diabetes. TCRdb keeps only in-frame clones here, not all; method: immunoSEQ multiplex PCR. The sample records 250,000 to 400,000 clones, 11% to 15% being singletons. Source material: central memory CD4+ T cells from blood. The source of these receptors is a man aged 25-40 years in good health. The CDR3 runs from the conserved cysteine through the conserved F or W. D genes are given only for firm matches. Clone size is not always given. Where it is, it says once, few, many or a class for expanded clones.

d_call: TRBD2
clone_size: -
v_call: TRBV7-9
j_call: TRBJ2-6
cdr3_aa: CASSMSGRASGANVLTF
cdr3_nt: TGTGCCAGCAGTATGAGCGGGAGAGCCTCTGGGGCCAACGTCCTGACTTTC

d_call: -
clone_size: -
v_call: TRBV6-5
j_call: TRBJ2-1
cdr3_aa: CASSYGRTYNEQFF
cdr3_nt: TGTGCCAGCAGTTACGGCAGGACATACAATGAGCAGTTCTTC

d_call: -
clone_size: many
v_call: TRBV7-2
j_call: TRBJ2-3
cdr3_aa: CASSKTLRRGGTDTQYF
cdr3_nt: TGTGCCAGCAGCAAGACCCTGCGGCGGGGAGGCACAGATACGCAGTATTTT

d_call: -
clone_size: many
v_call: TRBV7-2
j_call: TRBJ2-6
cdr3_aa: CASSLTIVANVLTF
cdr3_nt: TGTGCCAGCAGCTTGACCATAGTAGCCAACGTCCTGACTTTC

d_call: -
clone_size: -
v_call: TRBV5-1
j_call: TRBJ2-5
cdr3_aa: CASSQGTANGETQYF
cdr3_nt: TGCGCCAGCAGCCAAGGGACCGCAAATGGGGAGACCCAGTACTTC

d_call: -
clone_size: few
v_call: TRBV5-5
j_call: TRBJ2-1
cdr3_aa: CASSPTGAVNEQFF
cdr3_nt: TGTGCCAGCAGCCCAACTGGAGCAGTAAATGAGCAGTTCTTC

d_call: TRBD1
clone_size: many
v_call: TRBV9
j_call: TRBJ2-1
cdr3_aa: CASSVGAGGYNEQFF
cdr3_nt: TGTGCCAGCAGCGTAGGTGCAGGGGGCTACAATGAGCAGTTCTTC

d_call: TRBD1
clone_size: -
v_call: TRBV30
j_call: TRBJ2-1
cdr3_aa: CAWSPNRGSYNEQFF
cdr3_nt: TGTGCCTGGAGTCCTAACAGGGGTTCCTACAATGAGCAGTTCTTC

d_call: -
clone_size: many
v_call: TRBV5-1
j_call: TRBJ2-5
cdr3_aa: CASSPQSRREETQYF
cdr3_nt: TGCGCCAGCAGCCCCCAGTCTCGCAGGGAAGAGACCCAGTACTTC

d_call: TRBD2
clone_size: -
v_call: TRBV5-4
j_call: TRBJ2-7
cdr3_aa: CASSLGTSGDEQYF
cdr3_nt: TGTGCCAGCAGCCTTGGGACTAGCGGGGACGAGCAGTACTTC

d_call: TRBD1
clone_size: many
v_call: TRBV7-2
j_call: TRBJ1-1
cdr3_aa: CASSFDRGLNTEAFF
cdr3_nt: TGTGCCAGCAGCTTCGACAGGGGCTTAAACACTGAAGCTTTCTTT

d_call: -
clone_size: -
v_call: TRBV7-6
j_call: TRBJ1-3
cdr3_aa: CASSLEVRTTRNTIYF
cdr3_nt: TGTGCCAGCAGCTTAGAGGTTAGGACAACCCGAAACACCATATATTTT

d_call: -
clone_size: many
v_call: TRBV7-2
j_call: TRBJ2-6
cdr3_aa: CASSFSLSGANVLTF
cdr3_nt: TGTGCCAGCAGCTTCAGTCTTTCCGGGGCCAACGTCCTGACTTTC